Each of the 9 T cell receptor beta chains below was sequenced from the same sample in a study of beta chain features in type 1 diabetes. Reverse transcribing all isolated RNA meant expressed TCRB transcripts were sequenced. The data were produced by immunoSEQ multiplex PCR, yet TCRdb's version contains in-frame clones alone and is incomplete. The sample consists of about 900,000 clones, 17% of them appearing once. The sample comprised naive CD4+ T cells from blood. The receptor source for this set is a woman between 18 and 29 years old in good health.

The count of this clone is one. V is TRBV9 and J is TRBJ1-1; TRBD1 matches at 7 bases. The germline gives CDR1 SGDLS, CDR2 YYNGEE. The J segment lost 1 base and the V segment lost 5 bases, leaving 5 bases of the junction unmatched. The CDR3 is made up of 14 amino acids. The CDR3 nucleotides are TGTGCCAGCAGGGCCGGGACAGAGAACACTGAAGCTTTCTTT. Translating it yields CASRAGTENTEAFF. The full variable domain, rest sourced from reference TRBV9 and TRBJ1-1, is DSGVTQTPKHLITATGQRVTLRCSPRSGDLSVYWYQQSLDQGLQFLIQYYNGEERAKGNILERFSAQQFPDLHSELNLSSLELGDSALYFCASRAGTENTEAFFGQGTRLTVV.

This chain uses TRBV2 with TRBJ1-2; 9 bases line up with TRBD1. This CDR3 has 14 residues. Germline values: CDR1 SNHLY, CDR2 FYNNEI. With 2 bases clipped from V and 8 bases from J, the junction kept 6 bases outside the gene matches. CDR3 sequence reads: CASSEYSTGGGYTF. In DNA, the CDR3 is TGTGCCAGCAGTGAATATTCGACAGGGGGAGGCTACACCTTC.

This clone has more than one count but fewer than ten. The genes are TRBV27 and TRBJ2-3, with a weak D call TRBD1 (7 bases). CDR1 is MNHEY and CDR2 is SMNVEV in the germline V gene (reference sequence). Between the trimmed V and J ends, which lost 0 bases and 4 bases, there was a span of 20 bases. The CDR3 has 18 amino acids. The DNA of the CDR3 is TGTGCCAGCAGTTTATCCACAGGGGTGCGGGGAAGGCCAGATACGCAGTATTTT. The encoded protein is CASSLSTGVRGRPDTQYF.

The chain recombines TRBV7-6 with TRBJ2-5; no firm D call. There are 15 residues in the CDR3. Germline V gene sequence: CDR1 SGHVS, CDR2 FNYEAQ. The V end was cut by 5 bases, the J end by 0 bases, with 13 bases between. This chain's CDR3 is CASSPKAGYQETQYF. For the CDR3, the DNA is TGTGCCAGCAGCCCAAAGGCTGGGTACCAAGAGACCCAGTACTTC.

This clone was counted between two and nine times. The junction differs from germline at one of its ends, possibly a read error. The rearrangement joins TRBV7-7 to TRBJ2-1, with D perhaps assigned TRBD1 or TRBD2 (5 bases each). CDR3 length: 15 amino acids. CDR1 is SSHAT, CDR2 FNYEAQ, per germline (reference sequence). The CDR3 coding sequence is TGTGCTAGCAGCCCCGGAATGGGGGACTACAATGAGCAGTTCTTC. Translation gives CASSPGMGDYNEQFF. Using reference TRBV7-7 and TRBJ2-1 for the parts outside the CDR3, the full variable domain is GAGVSQSPRYKVTKRGQDVTLRCDPISSHATLYWYQQALGQGPEFLTYFNYEAQPDKSGLPSDRFSAERPEGSISTLTIQRTEQRDSAMYRCASSPGMGDYNEQFFGPGTRLTVL.

The chain links TRBV9 to TRBJ2-2, with 8 bases that match TRBD2. Trimming at V came to 4 bases and at J to 7 bases, leaving 9 bases not matched to a gene. The CDR3 covers 15 residues. Germline lookup yields CDR1 SGDLS and CDR2 YYNGEE. The CDR3 region is CASSQGAGANGELFF. The DNA for the CDR3 is TGTGCCAGCAGCCAAGGAGCGGGAGCTAACGGGGAGCTGTTTTTT.

This clone was detected only a few times. CDR3 sequence (DNA): TGTGCCAGCTCACCACGGGATAATTCACCCCTCCACTTT. It encodes CASSPRDNSPLHF. This chain connects TRBV18 to TRBJ1-6; no reliable D call. The CDR3 loop spans 13 amino acids. The V gene's germline CDR1 is KGHSH and CDR2 LQKENI. Trimming took off 1 base at V and 5 bases at J, with 3 bases between the two ends.

The chain links TRBV27 to TRBJ1-2; 7 bases agree with TRBD1. Germline loops: CDR1 MNHEY, CDR2 SMNVEV (reference sequence). This CDR3 spans 13 amino acids. With 5 bases clipped from V and 5 bases from J, the junction kept 5 bases outside the gene matches. The CDR3 DNA is TGTGCCAGCAGTCCCAGGGACAGTTATGGCTACACCTTC. As protein: CASSPRDSYGYTF.

The chain is built from TRBV5-1 and TRBJ2-3, with D possibly matching TRBD2 (6 bases). The ends were cut back, 3 bases at V and 0 bases at J, with 11 bases in the middle. CDR3 length equals 15 residues. Per germline, CDR1 SGHRS and CDR2 YFSETQ. The CDR3 region has the DNA TGCGCCAGCAGCTGGAGGGACCGAAGCACAGATACGCAGTATTTT. This sequence encodes CASSWRDRSTDTQYF.